Below, one TCR beta chain is given with its context. The antigen is undetermined. The data were obtained in a study of cytotoxic CD8 clonotypes in ibrutinib-treated CLL. Here immunoSEQ multiplex PCR was the method, and the copy in TCRdb shows in-frame clones only, minus some. The sample has about 160,000 clones, about four fifths seen once. General study findings and limits: Clonality at baseline surpassed age-matched healthy donors and tracked circulating CD8+ T-cell counts.

Germline V gives CDR1 SGHTA, CDR2 FQGTGA. CDR3 length: 13 amino acids. The V segment lost 9 bases and the J segment 4 bases; nucleotides outside the gene matches: 6. This chain joins TRBV7-3 and TRBJ2-3, with TRBD1 matching 8 bases. The sequence derives from a human donor with chronic lymphocytic leukemia. Material: PBMCs, obtained after 24 months of ibrutinib treatment. The CDR3 loop is CASAGGWADTQYF. The CDR3 coding sequence is TGTGCCAGTGCAGGGGGCTGGGCAGATACGCAGTATTTT.